This T cell receptor beta chain was profiled in a study of CD8 T cells in Susac syndrome. RNA in amounts of about 0.5 to 1 ug was reverse transcribed with random hexamers. The TCR beta CDR3 was amplified by immunoSEQ multiplex PCR across 54 Vbeta, 13 Jbeta. TCRdb re-analysed the immunoSEQ multiplex PCR reads in MiXCR, keeping a single row per CDR3 protein. Altogether some 300,000 distinct CDR3 sequences are present, 65% to 90% being singletons, with the ten largest covering about 0.22%. In the multiple sclerosis control group, patients were treatment-naive and had stable or active relapsing-remitting disease. Germline lookup yields CDR1 SEHNR and CDR2 FQNEAQ (reference sequence). V trimming: 6 bases; J trimming: 7 bases; junction bases outside the gene matches: 8. This CDR3 has 13 residues.

The source material was CD8+ T cells from PBMCs. This TCR was recovered from a human donor with multiple sclerosis. The chain has TRBV7-9 and TRBJ1-2; TRBD1 matches 7 bases. The CDR3 coding sequence is TGTGCCAGCAGTCTCGACAGGGAGGCTGGCTACACCTTC. This sequence encodes CASSLDREAGYTF.